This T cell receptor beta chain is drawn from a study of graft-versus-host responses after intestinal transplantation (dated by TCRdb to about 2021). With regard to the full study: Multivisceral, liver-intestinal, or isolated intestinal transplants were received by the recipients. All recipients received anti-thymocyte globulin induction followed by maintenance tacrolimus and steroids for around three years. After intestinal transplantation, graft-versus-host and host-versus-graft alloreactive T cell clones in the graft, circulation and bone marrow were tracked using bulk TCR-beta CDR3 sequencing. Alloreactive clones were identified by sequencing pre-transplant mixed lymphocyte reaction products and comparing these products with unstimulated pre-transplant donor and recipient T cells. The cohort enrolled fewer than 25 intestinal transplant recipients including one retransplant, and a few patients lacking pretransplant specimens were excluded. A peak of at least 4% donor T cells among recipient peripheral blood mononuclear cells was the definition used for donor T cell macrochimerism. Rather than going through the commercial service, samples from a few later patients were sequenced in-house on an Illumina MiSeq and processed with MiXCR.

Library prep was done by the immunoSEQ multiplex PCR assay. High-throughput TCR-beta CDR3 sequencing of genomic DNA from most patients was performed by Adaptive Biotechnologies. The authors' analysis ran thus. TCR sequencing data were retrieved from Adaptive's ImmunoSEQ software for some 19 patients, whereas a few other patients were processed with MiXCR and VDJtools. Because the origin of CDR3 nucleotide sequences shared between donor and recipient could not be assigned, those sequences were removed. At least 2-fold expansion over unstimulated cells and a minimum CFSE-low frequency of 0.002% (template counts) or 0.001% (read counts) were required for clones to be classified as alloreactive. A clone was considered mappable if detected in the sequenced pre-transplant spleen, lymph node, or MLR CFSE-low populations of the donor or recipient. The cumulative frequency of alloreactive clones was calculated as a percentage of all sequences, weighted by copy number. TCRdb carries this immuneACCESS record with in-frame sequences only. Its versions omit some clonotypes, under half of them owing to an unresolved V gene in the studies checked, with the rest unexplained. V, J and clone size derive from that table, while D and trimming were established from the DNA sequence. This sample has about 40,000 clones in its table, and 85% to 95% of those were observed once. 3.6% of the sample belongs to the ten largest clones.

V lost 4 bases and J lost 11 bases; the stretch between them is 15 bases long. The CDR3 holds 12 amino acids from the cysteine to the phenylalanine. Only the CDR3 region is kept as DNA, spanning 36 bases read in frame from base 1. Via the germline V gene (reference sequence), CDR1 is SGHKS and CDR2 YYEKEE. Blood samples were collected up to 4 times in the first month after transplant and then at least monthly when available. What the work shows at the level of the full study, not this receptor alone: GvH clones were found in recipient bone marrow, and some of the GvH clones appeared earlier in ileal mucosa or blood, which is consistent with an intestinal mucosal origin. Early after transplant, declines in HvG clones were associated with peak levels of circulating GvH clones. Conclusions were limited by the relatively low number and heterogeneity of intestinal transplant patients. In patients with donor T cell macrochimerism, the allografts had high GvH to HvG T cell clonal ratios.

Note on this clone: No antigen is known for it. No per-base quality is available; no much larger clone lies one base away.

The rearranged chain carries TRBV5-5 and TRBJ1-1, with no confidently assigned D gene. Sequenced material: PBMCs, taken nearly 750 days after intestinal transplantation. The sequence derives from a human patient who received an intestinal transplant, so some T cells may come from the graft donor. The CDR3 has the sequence CASSPNSARAFF. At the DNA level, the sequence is TGTGCCAGCAGCCCAAACAGTGCTAGGGCTTTCTTT.